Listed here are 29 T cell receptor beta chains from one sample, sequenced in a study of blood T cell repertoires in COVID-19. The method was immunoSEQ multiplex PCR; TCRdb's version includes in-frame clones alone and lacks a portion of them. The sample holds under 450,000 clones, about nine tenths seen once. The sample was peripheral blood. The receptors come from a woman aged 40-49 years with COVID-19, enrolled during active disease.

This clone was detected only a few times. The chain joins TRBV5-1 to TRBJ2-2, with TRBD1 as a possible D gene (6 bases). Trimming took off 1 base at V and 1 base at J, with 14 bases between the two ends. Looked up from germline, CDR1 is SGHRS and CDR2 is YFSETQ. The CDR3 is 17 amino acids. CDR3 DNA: TGCGCCAGCAGCTTGAGACAGGACAGCTTGAACACCGGGGAGCTGTTTTTT. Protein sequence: CASSLRQDSLNTGELFF. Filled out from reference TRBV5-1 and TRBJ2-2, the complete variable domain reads KAGVTQTPRYLIKTRGQQVTLSCSPISGHRSVSWYQQTPGQGLQFLFEYFSETQRNKGNFPGRFSGRQFSNSRSEMNVSTLELGDSALYLCASSLRQDSLNTGELFFGEGSRLTVL.

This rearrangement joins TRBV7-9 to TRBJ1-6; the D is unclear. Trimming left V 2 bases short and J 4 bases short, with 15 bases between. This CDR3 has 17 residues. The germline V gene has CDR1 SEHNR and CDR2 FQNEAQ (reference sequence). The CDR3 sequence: CASSLNRNEAYNSPLHF. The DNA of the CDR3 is TGTGCCAGCAGCTTAAACCGTAACGAAGCGTATAATTCACCCCTCCACTTT.

CDR3 region: CASRGGVNTEAFF. CDR3 DNA sequence: TGTGCCAGCAGGGGCGGGGTTAACACTGAAGCTTTCTTT. This chain connects TRBV28 to TRBJ1-1; D uncertain. V was pared by 6 bases and J by 2 bases, with 10 bases between. The germline V gene encodes CDR1 MDHEN and CDR2 SYDVKM. The CDR3 loop spans 13 amino acids.

CDR3 in amino acids: CASSEDITLTNYGYTF. As DNA, the CDR3 is TGTGCCAGCAGTGAGGACATAACCTTAACAAACTATGGCTACACCTTC. V gene TRBV2 combines with J gene TRBJ1-2, with D possibly matching TRBD1 (5 bases). This CDR3 is built from 16 residues. Germline V gene data show CDR1 as SNHLY and CDR2 as FYNNEI. V gave up 3 bases and J gave up 2 bases, with 16 bases separating them.

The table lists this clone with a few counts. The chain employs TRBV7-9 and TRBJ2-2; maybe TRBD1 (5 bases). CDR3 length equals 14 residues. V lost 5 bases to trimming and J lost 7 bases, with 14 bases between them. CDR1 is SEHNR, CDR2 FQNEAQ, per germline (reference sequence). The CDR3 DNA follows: TGTGCCAGCAGCCGATCGACAGAGAACGGGGAGCTGTTTTTT. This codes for CASSRSTENGELFF. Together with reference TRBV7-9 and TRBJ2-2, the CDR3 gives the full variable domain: DTGVSQNPRHKITKRGQNVTFRCDPISEHNRLYWYRQTLGQGPEFLTYFQNEAQLEKSRLLSDRFSAERPKGSFSTLEIQRTEQGDSAMYLCASSRSTENGELFFGEGSRLTVL.

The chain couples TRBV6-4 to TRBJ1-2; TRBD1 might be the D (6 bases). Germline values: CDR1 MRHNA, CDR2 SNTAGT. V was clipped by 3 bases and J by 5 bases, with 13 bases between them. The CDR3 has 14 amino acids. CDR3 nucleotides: TGTGCCAGCAGTGAAACCCCCGGGACATATGGCTACACCTTC. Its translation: CASSETPGTYGYTF.

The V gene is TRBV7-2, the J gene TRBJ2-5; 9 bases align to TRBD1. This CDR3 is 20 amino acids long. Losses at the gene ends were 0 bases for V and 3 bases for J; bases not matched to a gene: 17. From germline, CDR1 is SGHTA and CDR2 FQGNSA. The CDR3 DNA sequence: TGTGCCAGCAGCTTAGCTCAAGTCACCGGGACAGGGATGAAAAAAGAGACCCAGTACTTC. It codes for CASSLAQVTGTGMKKETQYF.

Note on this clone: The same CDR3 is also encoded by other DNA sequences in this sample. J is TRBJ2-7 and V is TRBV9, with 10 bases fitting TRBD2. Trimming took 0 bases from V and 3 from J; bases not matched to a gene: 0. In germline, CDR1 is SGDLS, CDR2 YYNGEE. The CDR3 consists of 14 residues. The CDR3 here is CASSVASGGYEQYF. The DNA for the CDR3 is TGTGCCAGCAGCGTAGCTAGCGGGGGCTACGAGCAGTACTTC.

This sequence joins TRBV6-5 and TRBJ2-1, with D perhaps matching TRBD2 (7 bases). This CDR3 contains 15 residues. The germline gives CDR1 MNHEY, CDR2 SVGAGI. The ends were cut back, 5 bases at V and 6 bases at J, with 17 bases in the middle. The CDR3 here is CASSHGGAGSNEQFF. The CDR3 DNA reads TGTGCCAGCAGTCATGGGGGGGCCGGTAGCAATGAGCAGTTCTTC.

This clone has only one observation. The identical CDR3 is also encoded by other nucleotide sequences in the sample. In nucleotides, the CDR3 is TGTGCCAGCAGCTTAACTAGCGGGCGACAAGAGACCCAGTACTTC. This sequence encodes CASSLTSGRQETQYF. V usage is TRBV7-2 and J usage is TRBJ2-5; 9 bases are shared with TRBD2. The length of the CDR3 is 15 residues. Trimming at V came to 2 bases and at J to 2 bases, leaving 3 bases not matched to a gene. CDR1 and CDR2 from the germline V gene are SGHTA and FQGNSA. Full variable domain (outside the CDR3, taken from reference TRBV7-2 and TRBJ2-5): GAGVSQSPSNKVTEKGKDVELRCDPISGHTALYWYRQSLGQGLEFLIYFQGNSAPDKSGLPSDRFSAERTGGSVSTLTIQRTQQEDSAVYLCASSLTSGRQETQYFGPGTRLLVL.

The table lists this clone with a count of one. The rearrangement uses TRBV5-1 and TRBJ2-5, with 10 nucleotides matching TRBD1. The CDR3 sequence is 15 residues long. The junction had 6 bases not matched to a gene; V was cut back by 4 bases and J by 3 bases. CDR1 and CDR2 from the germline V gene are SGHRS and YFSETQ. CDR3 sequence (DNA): TGCGCCAGCAGCATTGCCGGGACAGGGGAAGAGACCCAGTACTTC. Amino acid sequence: CASSIAGTGEETQYF.

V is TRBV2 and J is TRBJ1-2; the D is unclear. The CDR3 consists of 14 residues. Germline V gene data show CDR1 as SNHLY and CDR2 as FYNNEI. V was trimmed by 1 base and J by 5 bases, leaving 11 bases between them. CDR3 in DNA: TGTGCCAGCAGTGAAGAGACTCTACCTTATGGCTACACCTTC. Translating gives CASSEETLPYGYTF.

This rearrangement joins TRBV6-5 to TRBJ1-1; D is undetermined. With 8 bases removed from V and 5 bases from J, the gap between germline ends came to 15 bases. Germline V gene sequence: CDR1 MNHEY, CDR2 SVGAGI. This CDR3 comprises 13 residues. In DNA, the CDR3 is TGTGCCAGCTTAAAACGGGGTAATACTGAAGCTTTCTTT. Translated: CASLKRGNTEAFF.

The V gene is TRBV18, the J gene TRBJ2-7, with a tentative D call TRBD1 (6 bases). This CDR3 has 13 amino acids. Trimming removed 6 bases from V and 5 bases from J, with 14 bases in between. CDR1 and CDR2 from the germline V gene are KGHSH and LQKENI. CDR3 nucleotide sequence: TGTGCCAGCTCTCGCCAGGGGACCCACGAGCAGTACTTC. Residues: CASSRQGTHEQYF.

The CDR3 region has the DNA TGTGCCAGCAGCTCCACACTAGCGGGAGGGCCCCGCGAGCAGTACTTC. Amino acids: CASSSTLAGGPREQYF. The rearrangement joins TRBV7-2 to TRBJ2-7; 13 positions match TRBD2. V shed 4 bases and J 6 bases; nucleotides not matched to a gene: 9. From germline, CDR1 is SGHTA and CDR2 FQGNSA. The CDR3 is 16 residues long.

The CDR3 DNA is TGTGCCAGCAGCTTAGAGTTACCGGGACAGGGTACCCGCGCTTTCTTT. This sequence encodes CASSLELPGQGTRAFF. The chain combines TRBV7-2 with TRBJ1-1; 9 positions match TRBD1. The junction had 14 bases not matched to a gene; V was cut back by 1 base and J by 11 bases. CDR3 length: 16 residues. Germline assignment: CDR1 SGHTA and CDR2 FQGNSA. Using reference TRBV7-2 and TRBJ1-1 for the parts outside the CDR3, the full variable domain is GAGVSQSPSNKVTEKGKDVELRCDPISGHTALYWYRQSLGQGLEFLIYFQGNSAPDKSGLPSDRFSAERTGGSVSTLTIQRTQQEDSAVYLCASSLELPGQGTRAFFGQGTRLTVV.

For the CDR3, the DNA is TGCAGCGTCACAGGGGCCCCGGGAGATGAGCAGTTCTTC. It yields the protein CSVTGAPGDEQFF. This chain links TRBV29-1 with TRBJ2-1; D perhaps matches TRBD1 (7 bases). This CDR3 comprises 13 residues. Trimming removed 6 bases from V and 8 bases from J, with 17 bases in between. Germline V gene data show CDR1 as SQVTM and CDR2 as ANQGSEA.

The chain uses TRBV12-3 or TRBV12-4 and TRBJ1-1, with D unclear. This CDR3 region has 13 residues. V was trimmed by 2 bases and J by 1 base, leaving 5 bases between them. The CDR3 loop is CASSLLANTEAFF. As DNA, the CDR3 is TGTGCCAGCAGTTTACTAGCGAACACTGAAGCTTTCTTT.

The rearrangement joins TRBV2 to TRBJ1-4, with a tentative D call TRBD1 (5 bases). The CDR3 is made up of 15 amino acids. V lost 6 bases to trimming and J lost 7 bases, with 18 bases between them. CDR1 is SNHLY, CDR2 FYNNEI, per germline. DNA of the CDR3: TGTGCCAGCAGGAGAACCGGGACTGGAGGTGAAAAACTGTTTTTT. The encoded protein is CASRRTGTGGEKLFF.

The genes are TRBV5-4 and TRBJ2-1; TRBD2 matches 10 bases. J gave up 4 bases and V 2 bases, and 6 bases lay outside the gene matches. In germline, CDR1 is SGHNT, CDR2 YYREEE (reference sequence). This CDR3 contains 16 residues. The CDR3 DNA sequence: TGTGCCAGCAGCTTTAGCGGGGGGCGATATTACAATGAGCAGTTCTTC. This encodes CASSFSGGRYYNEQFF. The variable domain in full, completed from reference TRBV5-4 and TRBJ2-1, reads ETGVTQSPTHLIKTRGQQVTLRCSSQSGHNTVSWYQQALGQGPQFIFQYYREEENGRGNFPPRFSGLQFPNYSSELNVNALELDDSALYLCASSFSGGRYYNEQFFGPGTRLTVL.

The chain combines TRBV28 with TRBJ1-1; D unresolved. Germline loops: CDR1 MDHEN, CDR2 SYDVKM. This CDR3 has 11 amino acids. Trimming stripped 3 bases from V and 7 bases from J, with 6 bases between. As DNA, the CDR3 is TGTGCCAGCAGTTTTCTTAGTGAAGCTTTCTTT. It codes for CASSFLSEAFF.

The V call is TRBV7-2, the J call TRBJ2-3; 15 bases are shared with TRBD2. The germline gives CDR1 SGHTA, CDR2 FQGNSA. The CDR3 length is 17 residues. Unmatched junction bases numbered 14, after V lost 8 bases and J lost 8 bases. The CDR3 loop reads CASGFGLAGGPGGTQYF. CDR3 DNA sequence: TGTGCCAGCGGATTTGGACTAGCGGGAGGGCCGGGCGGTACGCAGTATTTT.

CDR3 in DNA: TGTGCCAGCAGCCGATCCGCCGGGACAGGGGGCACCGAGCAGTACTTC. The encoded protein is CASSRSAGTGGTEQYF. The chain employs TRBV14 and TRBJ2-7; 12 bases are a match to TRBD1. The CDR3 loop spans 16 amino acids. The V segment lost 4 bases and the J segment 6 bases; nucleotides outside the gene matches: 10. CDR1 is SGHDN and CDR2 is FVKESK in the germline V gene. The full variable domain, in which reference TRBV14 and TRBJ2-7 provide the parts outside the CDR3, is EAGVTQFPSHSVIEKGQTVTLRCDPISGHDNLYWYRRVMGKEIKFLLHFVKESKQDESGMPNNRFLAERTGGTYSTLKVQPAELEDSGVYFCASSRSAGTGGTEQYFGPGTRLTVT.

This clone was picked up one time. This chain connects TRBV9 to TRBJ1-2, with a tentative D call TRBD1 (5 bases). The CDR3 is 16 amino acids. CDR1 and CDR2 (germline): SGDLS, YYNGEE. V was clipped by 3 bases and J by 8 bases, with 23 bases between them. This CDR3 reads CASSAQLGGVAEGYTF. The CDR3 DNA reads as TGTGCCAGCAGCGCACAACTGGGGGGAGTAGCGGAGGGCTACACCTTC.

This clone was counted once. The CDR3 sequence is CASSIPIGDRGLNEQFF. The CDR3 nucleotides read TGTGCCAGCAGCATCCCTATAGGGGACAGGGGGCTCAATGAGCAGTTCTTC. The rearrangement links TRBV7-3 to TRBJ2-1; the match to TRBD1 covers 12 bases. This CDR3 has 17 amino acids. In germline, CDR1 is SGHTA, CDR2 FQGTGA. After removal of 5 bases from V and 6 bases from J, the junction contained 11 bases not matched to a gene.

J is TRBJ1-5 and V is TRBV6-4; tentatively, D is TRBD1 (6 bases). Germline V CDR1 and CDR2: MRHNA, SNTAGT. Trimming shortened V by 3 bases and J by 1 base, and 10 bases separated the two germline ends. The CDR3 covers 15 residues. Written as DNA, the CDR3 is TGTGCCAGCAGTGAACTTGGGGGCAGCAATCAGCCCCAGCATTTT. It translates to CASSELGGSNQPQHF.

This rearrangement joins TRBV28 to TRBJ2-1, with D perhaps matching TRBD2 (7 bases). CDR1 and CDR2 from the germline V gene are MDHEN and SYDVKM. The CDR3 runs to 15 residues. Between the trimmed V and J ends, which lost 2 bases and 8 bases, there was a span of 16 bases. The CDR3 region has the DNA TGTGCCAGCAGTTTACTTGGGGGGGGCTTGGATGAGCAGTTCTTC. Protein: CASSLLGGGLDEQFF.

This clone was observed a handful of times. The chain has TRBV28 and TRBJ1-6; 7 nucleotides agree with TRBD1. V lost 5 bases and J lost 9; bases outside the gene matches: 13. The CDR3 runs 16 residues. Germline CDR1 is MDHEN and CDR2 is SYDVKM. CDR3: CASSGMQGGGSSPLHF. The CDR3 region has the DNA TGTGCCAGCAGTGGGATGCAAGGGGGCGGAAGTTCACCCCTCCACTTT.

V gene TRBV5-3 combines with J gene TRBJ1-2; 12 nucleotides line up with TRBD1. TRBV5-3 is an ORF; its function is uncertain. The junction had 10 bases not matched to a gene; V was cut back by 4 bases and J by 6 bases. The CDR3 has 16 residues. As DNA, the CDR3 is TGTGCCAGAAGCACCAGGGACAGGGGGCTTTCAGATGGCTACACCTTC. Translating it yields CARSTRDRGLSDGYTF.